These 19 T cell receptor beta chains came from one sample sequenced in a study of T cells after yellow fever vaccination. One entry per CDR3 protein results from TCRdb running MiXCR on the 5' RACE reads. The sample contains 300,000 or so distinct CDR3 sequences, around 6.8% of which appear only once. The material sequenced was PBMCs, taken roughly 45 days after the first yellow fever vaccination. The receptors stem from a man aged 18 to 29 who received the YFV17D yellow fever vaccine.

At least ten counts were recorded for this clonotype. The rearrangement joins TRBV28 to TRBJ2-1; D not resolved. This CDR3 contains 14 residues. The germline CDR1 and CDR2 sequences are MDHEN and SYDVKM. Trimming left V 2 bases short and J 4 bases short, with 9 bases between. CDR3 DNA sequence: TGTGCCAGCAGTTTAGGGCATGTGTACAATGAGCAGTTCTTC. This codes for CASSLGHVYNEQFF.

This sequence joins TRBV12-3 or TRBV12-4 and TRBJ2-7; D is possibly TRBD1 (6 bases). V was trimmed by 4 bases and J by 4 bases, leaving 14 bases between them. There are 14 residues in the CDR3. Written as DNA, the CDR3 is TGTGCCAGCAGTTCAAGGGACACCCCGTACGAGCAGTACTTC. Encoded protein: CASSSRDTPYEQYF.

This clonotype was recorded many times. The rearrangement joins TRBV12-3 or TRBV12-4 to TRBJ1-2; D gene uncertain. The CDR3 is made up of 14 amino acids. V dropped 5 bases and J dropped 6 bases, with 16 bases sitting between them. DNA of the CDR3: TGTGCCAGCAGTCTCCGGGTCGGGATGAATGGCTACACCTTC. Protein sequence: CASSLRVGMNGYTF.

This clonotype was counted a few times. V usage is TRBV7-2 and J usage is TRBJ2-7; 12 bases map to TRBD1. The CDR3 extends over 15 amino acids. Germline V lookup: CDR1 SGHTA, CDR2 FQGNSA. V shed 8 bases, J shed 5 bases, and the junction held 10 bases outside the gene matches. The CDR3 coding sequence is TGTGCCAGCGTATCTCCCGGGACAGGGGGCAACGAGCAGTACTTC. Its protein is CASVSPGTGGNEQYF.

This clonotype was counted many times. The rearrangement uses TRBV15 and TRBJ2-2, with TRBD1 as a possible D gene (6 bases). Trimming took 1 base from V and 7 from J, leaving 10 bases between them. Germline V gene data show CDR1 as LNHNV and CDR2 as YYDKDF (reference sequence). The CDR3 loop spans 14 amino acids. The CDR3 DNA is TGTGCCACCAGCAGAGCTCAGGGGTACGGGGAGCTGTTTTTT. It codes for CATSRAQGYGELFF.

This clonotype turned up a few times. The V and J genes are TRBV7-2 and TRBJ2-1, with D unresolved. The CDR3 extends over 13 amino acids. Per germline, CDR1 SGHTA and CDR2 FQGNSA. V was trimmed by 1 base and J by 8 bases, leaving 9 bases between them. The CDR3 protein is CASSLVGWDEQFF. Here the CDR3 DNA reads TGTGCCAGCAGCTTAGTAGGGTGGGATGAGCAGTTCTTC.

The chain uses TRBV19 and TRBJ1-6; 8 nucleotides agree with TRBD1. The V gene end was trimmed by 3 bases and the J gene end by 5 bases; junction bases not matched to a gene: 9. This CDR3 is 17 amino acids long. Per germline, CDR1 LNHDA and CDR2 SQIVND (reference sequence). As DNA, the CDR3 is TGTGCCAGTAGTATGTCCCGGGACAGGACGGATAATTCACCCCTCCACTTT. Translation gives CASSMSRDRTDNSPLHF.

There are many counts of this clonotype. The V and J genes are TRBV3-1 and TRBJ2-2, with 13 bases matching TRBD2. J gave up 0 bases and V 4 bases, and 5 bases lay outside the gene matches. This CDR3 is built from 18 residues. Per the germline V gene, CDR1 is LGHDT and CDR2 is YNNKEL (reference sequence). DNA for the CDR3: TGTGCCAGCAGCCCCGGACTAGCGGGGGTCTCGAACACCGGGGAGCTGTTTTTT. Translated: CASSPGLAGVSNTGELFF.

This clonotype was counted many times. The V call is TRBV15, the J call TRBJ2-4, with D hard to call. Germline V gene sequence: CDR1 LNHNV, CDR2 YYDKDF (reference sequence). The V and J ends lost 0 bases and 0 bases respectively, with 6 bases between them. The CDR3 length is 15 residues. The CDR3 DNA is TGTGCCACCAGCAGAGATAACGGAGCCAAAAACATTCAGTACTTC. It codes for CATSRDNGAKNIQYF.

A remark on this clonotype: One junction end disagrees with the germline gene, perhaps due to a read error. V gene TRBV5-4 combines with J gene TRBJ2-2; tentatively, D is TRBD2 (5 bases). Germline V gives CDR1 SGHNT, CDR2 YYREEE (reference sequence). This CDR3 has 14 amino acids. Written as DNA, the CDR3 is TGTGCCAGCAGCTTCGGGCTACTCACCGGGGAGCTGCTTTTT. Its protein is CASSFGLLTGELLF.

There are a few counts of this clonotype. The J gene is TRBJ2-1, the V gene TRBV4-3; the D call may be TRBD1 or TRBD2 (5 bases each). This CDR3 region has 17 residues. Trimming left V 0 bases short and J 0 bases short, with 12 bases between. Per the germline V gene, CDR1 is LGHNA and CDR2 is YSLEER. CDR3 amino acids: CASSQEGDPSSYNEQFF. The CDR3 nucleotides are TGCGCCAGCAGCCAAGAAGGGGACCCCAGCTCCTACAATGAGCAGTTCTTC.

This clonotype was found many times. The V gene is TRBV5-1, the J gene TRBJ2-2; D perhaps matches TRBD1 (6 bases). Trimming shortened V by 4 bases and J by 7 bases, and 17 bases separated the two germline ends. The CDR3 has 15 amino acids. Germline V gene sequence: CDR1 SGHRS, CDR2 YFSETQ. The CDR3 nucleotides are TGCGCCAGCAGCCTGATGCCACAGGGTAACGGGGAGCTGTTTTTT. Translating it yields CASSLMPQGNGELFF. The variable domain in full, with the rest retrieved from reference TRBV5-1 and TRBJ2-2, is KAGVTQTPRYLIKTRGQQVTLSCSPISGHRSVSWYQQTPGQGLQFLFEYFSETQRNKGNFPGRFSGRQFSNSRSEMNVSTLELGDSALYLCASSLMPQGNGELFFGEGSRLTVL.

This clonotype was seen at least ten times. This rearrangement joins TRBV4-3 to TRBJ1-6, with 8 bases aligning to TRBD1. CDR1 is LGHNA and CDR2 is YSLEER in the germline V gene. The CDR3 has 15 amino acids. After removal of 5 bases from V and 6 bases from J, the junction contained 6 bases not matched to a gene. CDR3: CASSYGQGTNSPLHF. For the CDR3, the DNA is TGCGCCAGCAGCTACGGACAGGGAACTAATTCACCCCTCCACTTT.

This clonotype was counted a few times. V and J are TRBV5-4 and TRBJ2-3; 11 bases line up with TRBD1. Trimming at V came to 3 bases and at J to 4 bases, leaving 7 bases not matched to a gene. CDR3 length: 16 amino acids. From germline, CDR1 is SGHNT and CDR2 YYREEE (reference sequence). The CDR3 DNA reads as TGTGCCAGCAGCTCGGACAGGGGGCGCAGGGCAGATACGCAGTATTTT. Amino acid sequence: CASSSDRGRRADTQYF.

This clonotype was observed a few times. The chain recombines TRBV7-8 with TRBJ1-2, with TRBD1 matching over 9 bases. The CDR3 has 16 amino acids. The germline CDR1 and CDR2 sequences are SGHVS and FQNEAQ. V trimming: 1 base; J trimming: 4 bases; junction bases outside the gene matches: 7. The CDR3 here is CASSLEGTGLTYGYTF. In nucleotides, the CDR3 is TGTGCCAGCAGCTTAGAGGGGACAGGGTTAACCTATGGCTACACCTTC.

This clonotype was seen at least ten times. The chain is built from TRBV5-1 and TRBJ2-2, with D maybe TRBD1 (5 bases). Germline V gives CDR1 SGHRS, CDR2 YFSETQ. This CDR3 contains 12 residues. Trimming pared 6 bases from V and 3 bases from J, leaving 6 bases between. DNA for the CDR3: TGCGCCAGCAAACAGGACACCGGGGAGCTGTTTTTT. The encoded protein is CASKQDTGELFF.

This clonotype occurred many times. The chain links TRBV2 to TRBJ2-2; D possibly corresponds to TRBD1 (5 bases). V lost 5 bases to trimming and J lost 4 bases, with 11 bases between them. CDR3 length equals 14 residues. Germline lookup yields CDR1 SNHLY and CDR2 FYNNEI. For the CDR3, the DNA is TGTGCCAGCAGTTCTTTCGACAGCACCGGGGAGCTGTTTTTT. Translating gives CASSSFDSTGELFF.

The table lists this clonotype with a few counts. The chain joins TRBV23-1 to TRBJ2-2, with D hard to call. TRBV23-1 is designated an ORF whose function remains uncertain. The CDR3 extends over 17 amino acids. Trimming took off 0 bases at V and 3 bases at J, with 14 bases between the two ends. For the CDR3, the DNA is TGCGCCAGCAGTCAATCTCTTCGGGCAAGCGACACCGGGGAGCTGTTTTTT. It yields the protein CASSQSLRASDTGELFF.

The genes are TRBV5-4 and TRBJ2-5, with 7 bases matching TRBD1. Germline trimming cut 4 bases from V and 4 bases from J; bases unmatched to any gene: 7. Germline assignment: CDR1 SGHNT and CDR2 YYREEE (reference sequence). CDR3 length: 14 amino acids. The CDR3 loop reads CASSPARTGETQYF. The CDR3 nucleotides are TGTGCCAGCAGCCCGGCTCGGACAGGAGAGACCCAGTACTTC.